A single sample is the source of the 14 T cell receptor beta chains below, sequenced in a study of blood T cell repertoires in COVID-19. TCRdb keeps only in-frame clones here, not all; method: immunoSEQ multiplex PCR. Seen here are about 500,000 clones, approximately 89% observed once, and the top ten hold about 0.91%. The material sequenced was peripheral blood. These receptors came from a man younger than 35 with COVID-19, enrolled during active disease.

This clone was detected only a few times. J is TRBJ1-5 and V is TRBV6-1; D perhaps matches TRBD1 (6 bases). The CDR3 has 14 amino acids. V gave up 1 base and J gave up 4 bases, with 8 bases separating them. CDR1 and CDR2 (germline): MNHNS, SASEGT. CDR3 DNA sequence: TGTGCCAGCAGTGAAGGACAGGTGAATCAGCCCCAGCATTTT. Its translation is CASSEGQVNQPQHF.

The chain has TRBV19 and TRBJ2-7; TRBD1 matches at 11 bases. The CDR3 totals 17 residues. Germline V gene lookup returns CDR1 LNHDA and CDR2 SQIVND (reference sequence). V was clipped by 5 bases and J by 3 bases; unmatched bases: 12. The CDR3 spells CASSLASGTGGFYEQYF. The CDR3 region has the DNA TGTGCCAGTAGTCTCGCCTCCGGGACAGGGGGTTTCTACGAGCAGTACTTC.

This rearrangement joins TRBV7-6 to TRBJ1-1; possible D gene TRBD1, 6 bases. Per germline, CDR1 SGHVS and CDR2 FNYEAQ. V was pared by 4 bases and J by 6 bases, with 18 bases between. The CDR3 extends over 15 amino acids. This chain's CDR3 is CASSSQTGEISEAFF. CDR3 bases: TGTGCCAGCAGCTCTCAGACAGGCGAGATTTCTGAAGCTTTCTTT.

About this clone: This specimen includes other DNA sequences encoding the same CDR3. The CDR3 loop is CASSYSGNTEAFF. The DNA for the CDR3 is TGCGCCAGCAGCTACAGTGGGAACACTGAAGCTTTCTTT. The V and J genes are TRBV5-1 and TRBJ1-1; D gene uncertain. Germline V lookup: CDR1 SGHRS, CDR2 YFSETQ. This CDR3 comprises 13 residues. Trimming removed 3 bases at V and 1 base at J, with 7 bases between.

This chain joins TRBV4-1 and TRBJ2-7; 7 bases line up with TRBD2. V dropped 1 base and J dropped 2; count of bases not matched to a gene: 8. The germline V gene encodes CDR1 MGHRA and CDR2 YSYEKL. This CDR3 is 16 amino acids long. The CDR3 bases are TGCGCCAGCAGCCAAGTGTGGCTAGCGGATACCTACGAGCAGTACTTC. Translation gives CASSQVWLADTYEQYF.

In nucleotides, the CDR3 is TGTGCCAGGGGATTGACTAGCGGGAGTTTGGGCGAGCAGTACTTC. Protein product: CARGLTSGSLGEQYF. V usage is TRBV7-3 and J usage is TRBJ2-7; 12 bases map to TRBD2. This CDR3 spans 15 amino acids. Germline values: CDR1 SGHTA, CDR2 FQGTGA. V lost 9 bases to trimming and J lost 6 bases; unmatched junction nucleotides: 12.

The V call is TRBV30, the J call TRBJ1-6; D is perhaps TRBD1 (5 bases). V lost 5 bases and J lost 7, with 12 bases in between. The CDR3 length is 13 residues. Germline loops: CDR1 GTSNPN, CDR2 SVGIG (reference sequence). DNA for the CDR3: TGTGCCTGGGCCGACAGAAGAAATTCACCCCTCCACTTT. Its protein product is CAWADRRNSPLHF.

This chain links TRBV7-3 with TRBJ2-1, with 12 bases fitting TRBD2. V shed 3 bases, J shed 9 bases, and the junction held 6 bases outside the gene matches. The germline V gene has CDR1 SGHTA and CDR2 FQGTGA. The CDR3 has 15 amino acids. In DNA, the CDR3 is TGTGCCAGCAGCTTTCTAGCGGGAGGGCCAAGTGAGCAGTTCTTC. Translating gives CASSFLAGGPSEQFF.

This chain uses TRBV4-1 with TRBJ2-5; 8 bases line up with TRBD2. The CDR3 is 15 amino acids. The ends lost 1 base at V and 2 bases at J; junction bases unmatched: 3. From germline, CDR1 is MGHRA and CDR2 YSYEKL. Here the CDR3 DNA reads TGCGCCAGCAGCCAAGCGGGGGGGCGACAAGAGACCCAGTACTTC. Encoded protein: CASSQAGGRQETQYF.

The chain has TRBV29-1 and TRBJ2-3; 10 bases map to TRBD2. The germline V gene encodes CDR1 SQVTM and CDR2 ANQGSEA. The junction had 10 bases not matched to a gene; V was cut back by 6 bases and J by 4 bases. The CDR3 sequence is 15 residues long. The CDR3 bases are TGCAGCGTGGCCTCTAGCGGGAGAAAATCAGATACGCAGTATTTT. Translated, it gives CSVASSGRKSDTQYF.

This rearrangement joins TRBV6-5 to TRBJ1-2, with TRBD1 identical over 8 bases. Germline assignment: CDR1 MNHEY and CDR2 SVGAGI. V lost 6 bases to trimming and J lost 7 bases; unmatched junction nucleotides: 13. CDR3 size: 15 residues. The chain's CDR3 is CASRRQGSPLSGYTF. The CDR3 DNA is TGTGCCAGCAGGAGACAGGGGTCGCCTCTATCTGGCTACACCTTC.

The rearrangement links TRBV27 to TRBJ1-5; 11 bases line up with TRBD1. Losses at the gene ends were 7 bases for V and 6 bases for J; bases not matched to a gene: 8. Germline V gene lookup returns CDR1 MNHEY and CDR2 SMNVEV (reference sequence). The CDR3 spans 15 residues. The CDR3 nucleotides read TGTGCCAGCACCCCCGGGACAGGGGGTTCTCAGCCCCAGCATTTT. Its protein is CASTPGTGGSQPQHF.

The CDR3 DNA reads as TGTGCCAGCAGCTTAAATTCTTGGCGTGGGCAGGGTAACACCGGGGAGCTGTTTTTT. Translation: CASSLNSWRGQGNTGELFF. This rearrangement joins TRBV7-3 to TRBJ2-2; the D gene is possibly TRBD1 (5 bases). Germline CDR1 and CDR2: SGHTA and FQGTGA. Between the trimmed V and J ends, which lost 1 base and 2 bases, there was a span of 20 bases. The CDR3 contains 19 residues.

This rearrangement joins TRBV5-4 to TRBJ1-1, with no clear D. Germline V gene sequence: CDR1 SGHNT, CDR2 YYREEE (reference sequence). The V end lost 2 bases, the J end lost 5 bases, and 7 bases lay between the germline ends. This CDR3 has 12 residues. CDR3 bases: TGTGCCAGCAGCTTTGAACAGACTGAAGCTTTCTTT. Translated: CASSFEQTEAFF.